This T cell receptor beta chain was recovered during a study of cytomegalovirus exposure and HLA in healthy donors. Assay used: immunoSEQ multiplex PCR; TCRdb lists only in-frame clones, some missing. The data hold 150,000 or so clones, with more than 75% observed a single time. Germline CDR1 MRHNA, CDR2 SNTAGT. Trimming pared 5 bases from V and 3 bases from J, leaving 8 bases between. CDR3 length: 12 amino acids. Study-wide results and caveats: Specificity of a few CMV-associated chains for CMV antigens was verified in vitro. The study listed roughly 160 cytomegalovirus-associated TCR beta chains. The classifier reportedly diagnosed cytomegalovirus status with high sensitivity and specificity. TCR sequences were mostly rare, though some public TCRs occurred in many donors.

This clone was observed a few times. No antigen is known for it. The chain uses TRBV6-4 and TRBJ2-7, with a tentative D call TRBD2 (6 bases). The sequencing sample was made of PBMCs. This clonotype originated in a man aged 18-30 years in good health and CMV-seropositive. This CDR3 reads CASSRDFYEQYF. In DNA form, the CDR3 reads TGTGCCAGCAGTCGGGACTTCTACGAGCAGTACTTC.